This T cell receptor (beta chain) came from a study of cytomegalovirus exposure and HLA in healthy donors (dated by TCRdb to 2015 to 2018). General notes on the study: An earlier analysis of some 500 of the donors reported more than 250 Gb of sequence data and some 120 million unique TCR beta sequences from about 200 million T cells. An early release that covered approximately 600 HLA-typed donors contained approximately 300 gigabases of sequencing data and around 80 million unique TCR sequences. Of the 398 genotyped donors, around 81% fell in the genetic ancestry cluster associated with self-reported Caucasian donors. The aim of the study was to test whether cataloging public T cell receptors could identify signatures of past pathogen exposure. Using immunosequencing, the study profiled T cell repertoires from 550 to 750 subjects and related those repertoires to cytomegalovirus serostatus. A separate validation cohort of more than 100 different subjects was used in addition to the roughly 670-subject first cohort. To predict cytomegalovirus infection status, the study combined high-throughput TCR immunosequencing, statistical association of individual TCRs with disease status, and machine learning. To study patterns of TCR occurrence, a later analysis re-analyzed previously published TCR beta repertoires from more than 550 donors and added high-resolution HLA genotyping. Rather than drawing on any new phenotypic data, the later analysis identified candidate immune exposures from TCR beta sequences and the way those sequences occurred across donors. An earlier analysis of around 640 of the donors used high-throughput TCR beta sequencing to judge whether each TCR beta V gene segment behaved as functional or pseudogenic. Donor age, sex, ethnicity and CMV serostatus were compiled alongside the repertoire data. In a later genetic analysis, genome-wide SNP genotypes for about 55% of the roughly 700 donors were used, and that subset was treated as a discovery cohort. Every repertoire in the discovery cohort had been generated on one and the same sequencing platform. Both class I and class II loci were covered by HLA typing, at four-digit resolution. The number of typed donors differed by locus: about 620-630 for A, B, C, DRB1 and DQB1; 500 to 550 for DQA1; some 590 for DPA1; and around 470 for DPB1. Five DR-DQ haplotypes were treated as single units for association and clustering because of strong linkage in the cohort. Among approximately 370 genotyped donors of the cohort, an average of approximately 240,000 unique TCR beta nucleotide sequences was sequenced per donor, of which about 19% were non-productive.

With regard to this clone: The antigen this receptor binds is unknown. Base qualities were left out, and no much larger clone turns up one base away.

In total, 500 to 700 healthy bone marrow donors made up the cohort. All cohort members were sampled while nominally healthy, although unrecorded immune exposures were likely present. The donor tested CMV seropositive and was one of the 289 seropositive cohort members. A peripheral blood sample was collected from each donor, and TCR beta sequencing was performed on peripheral blood mononuclear cells. Genomic DNA was extracted from the blood cell samples with the Qiagen DNeasy Blood Extraction Kit. Germline trimming: 3 bases from V, 3 bases from J; junction bases outside gene matches: 5. Via the germline V gene (reference sequence), CDR1 is SGHNT and CDR2 YYREEE. Counted from cysteine to phenylalanine, this CDR3 has 16 amino acids. Of all the DNA, just the CDR3 is kept, 48 bases in frame from base 1. The library relied on the immunoSEQ multiplex PCR assay. For the multiplex PCR, a mixture combining 60 forward primers for TCR Vbeta segments and 13 reverse primers for TCR Jbeta segments was used. The CDR3 region of rearranged TCR beta genes was amplified from genomic DNA with a multiplex PCR assay. On the Illumina HiSeq System, the amplified TCR beta libraries were sequenced as 87-base-pair reads. Under the source paper's analysis protocol: A later analysis counted 65 million to 90 million unique TCR beta chains across the 650 to 800 repertoires, and roughly 9.9 million of these chains were shared by at least two donors. Raw reads were error-corrected and collapsed into unique sequences with a nearest-neighbor algorithm that merged closely related sequences to remove PCR and sequencing errors. To assign V, D and J gene segments, CDR3 sequences were aligned to IMGT reference sequences. For a sequence to be retained, at least a six-nucleotide match to both a V gene segment and a J gene segment was required. A rearrangement was called productive if the CDR3 had no stop codons and remained in frame with V and J, and every other rearrangement was called non-productive. Following IMGT convention, CDR3 was defined as the stretch from the second conserved V-encoded cysteine up to the conserved J-encoded phenylalanine. In an earlier analysis of 550 to 650 of the donors, sequences lacking an unambiguous match to a single V gene segment were excluded. An earlier analysis of 587 of the donors called V segments functional above 56.7% productive rearrangements and segregating when the between-donor standard deviation exceeded 5%. A statistical classification framework was developed to diagnose cytomegalovirus status using the catalog of TCR beta chain sequences. A later analysis assigned V and J genes by comparing TCR nucleotide sequences with IMGT/GENE-DB human TR gene sequences. A later analysis assigned CDR3 sequences and most-parsimonious VDJ recombination scenarios with the TCRdist pipeline. A later analysis defined each TCR beta chain by its CDR3 amino acid sequence plus V-gene family, and excluded reads lacking a unique V-gene family. In a later analysis, approximately 640 highly shared, low-generation-probability nucleotide sequences were removed to address suspected cross-contamination and a sequencing artifact. For each public chain, a later analysis derived a clonal expansion index from normalized ranks of inferred template counts within each repertoire. In a later analysis, generation probabilities were computed with a VDJ recombination model fitted to out-of-frame rearrangements, and the resulting probabilities were checked against IGoR. In a later analysis, TCR-TCR, TCR-HLA and TCR-CMV co-occurrence was scored with hypergeometric tests, and a repertoire-size bias correction was applied to TCR pairs. A later analysis estimated false discovery rates by permuting HLA or CMV assignments 20 times. In a later analysis, co-occurring TCRs were grouped using DBSCAN, and TCRdist sequence similarity was added for clustering within HLA-allele-positive subsets. Co-occurrence clustering excluded repertoires with fewer than 30,000 or more than 120,000 public chains, plus five with anomalous nucleotide sharing. As stored in TCRdb, this immuneACCESS dataset retains in-frame rearrangements with V and J assigned. A fraction of the clones does not appear; measured against another copy, unresolved V genes explain less than half of the discrepancy, and the remainder lacks a known reason. The V and J calls and the clone size are those of that table, but D and trimming were determined from the DNA. The sample contains under 200,000 clones, approximately 81% of them found a single time. The top ten hold about 1.9% of the sample.

The research as a whole found: A later analysis found that TCR association rates varied across HLA loci, with DRB1 alleles showing the most associated TCRs and HLA-C alleles the fewest. In both the original and validation cohorts, the classifier was reported to diagnose cytomegalovirus status with high specificity and sensitivity. Seventeen rarely observed V segments, including chromosome 9 orphons, were excluded from the earlier analysis of approximately 500 of the donors because counts were too low. In a later genetic analysis, a missense DCLRE1C variant was associated with V-gene and J-gene trimming of TCR beta chains, and the association was replicated in an independent cohort. Because HLA typing was unavailable for some donors at each locus, only the typed subset was used in association tests. A later analysis reported that several top co-occurrence clusters appeared linked to parvovirus B19, influenza, CMV and Epstein-Barr virus. Most CMV-associated TCR beta chains appeared to be HLA-restricted in a later analysis, and the HLA associations seemed to be driven largely by CMV exposure. Immune exposure information for the cohort was limited to CMV serostatus. Assigning TCR associations to individual alleles was difficult when HLA alleles, especially DR and DQ, strongly co-occurred. In vitro tests confirmed that three of the cytomegalovirus-associated TCR beta chains recognize cytomegalovirus antigens. A further reported finding was that TCR beta sequences accurately predicted the HLA-A and HLA-B alleles for most subjects in the first cohort. The 87-base-pair reads could not distinguish some IMGT-functional V segments, including TRBV6-2 and TRBV6-3, so those segments were excluded. This cohort had only TCR beta chains sequenced, and the lack of alpha or paired-chain data limited which features could be detected. A total of 150 to 200 TCR beta chains were listed by the study as associated with cytomegalovirus. A later genetic analysis reported fewer N-insertions in productive TCRs among donors in an Asian-associated ancestry cluster than the approximately 700-donor mean. In an earlier analysis of about 600 of the donors, most TCR beta V segments appeared in productive rearrangements about 87% or about 30% of the time, broadly matching IMGT annotations. Compared with equally common non-associated chains, HLA-associated TCR beta chains in a later analysis were more clonally expanded and had lower generation probabilities. The sequencing pipeline was judged likely to have produced a cluster of highly shared sequence variants as a technical artifact. In a later analysis, about 17,000 TCR beta sequences were associated with specific HLA alleles at a false discovery rate of 0.05. While some public TCRs were present in many individuals, most TCR sequences turned up only very rarely across donors. Roughly uniform sequencing depth across donors was assumed in presence/absence analyses, although this assumption may not hold. According to the authors, the approach could potentially be generalized to other disease states and immunological phenotypes. Correlated functional status among segregating V segments might be attributable to linkage disequilibrium, but an unknown experimental factor could not be ruled out.

The specimen sequenced was PBMCs. Here the chain combines TRBV5-4 and TRBJ2-5; TRBD2 agrees with 13 junctional bases. The sequence derives from a woman under 30 in good health and CMV-seropositive. In nucleotide form, the sequence is TGTGCCAGCAGCTCCTCTGGACTAGCGGGGGAAGAGACCCAGTACTTC. Its protein product is CASSSSGLAGEETQYF.